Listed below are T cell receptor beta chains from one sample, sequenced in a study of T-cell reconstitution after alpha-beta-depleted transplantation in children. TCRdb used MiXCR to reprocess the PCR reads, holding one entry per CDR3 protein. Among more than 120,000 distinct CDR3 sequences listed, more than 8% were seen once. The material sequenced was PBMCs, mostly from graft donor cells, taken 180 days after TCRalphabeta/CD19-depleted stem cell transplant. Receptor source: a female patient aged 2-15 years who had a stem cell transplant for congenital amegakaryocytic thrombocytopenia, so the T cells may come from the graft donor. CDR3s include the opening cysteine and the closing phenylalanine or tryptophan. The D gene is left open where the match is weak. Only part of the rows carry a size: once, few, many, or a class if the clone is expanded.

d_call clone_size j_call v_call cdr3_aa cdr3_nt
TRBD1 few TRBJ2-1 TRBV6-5 CASSSGQGVYEQFF TGTGCCAGCAGTTCGGGACAGGGGGTGTATGAGCAGTTCTTC
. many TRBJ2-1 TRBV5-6 CASTWGGPSSYNEQFF TGTGCCAGCACATGGGGGGGGCCGAGCTCCTACAATGAGCAGTTCTTC
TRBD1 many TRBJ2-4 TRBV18 CASSPPLGTGEDRNIQYF TGTGCCAGCTCACCACCTCTTGGGACAGGGGAAGATAGGAACATTCAGTACTTC
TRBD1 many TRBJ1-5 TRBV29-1 CSVRQGGNQPQHF TGCAGCGTGCGACAGGGGGGCAATCAGCCCCAGCATTTT
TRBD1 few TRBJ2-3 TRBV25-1 CASRGMVGTGTTDTQYF TGTGCCAGCAGGGGGATGGTCGGGACAGGGACCACAGATACGCAGTATTTT
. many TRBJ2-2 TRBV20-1 CSARSSQSVTGELFF TGCAGTGCTAGATCCAGCCAAAGCGTCACCGGGGAGCTGTTTTTT
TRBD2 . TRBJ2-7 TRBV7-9 CASSLGSGTYYEQYF TGTGCCAGCAGCTTAGGGAGCGGGACTTACTACGAGCAGTACTTC
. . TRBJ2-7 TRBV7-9 CTSSSRDLSKLREQYF TGTACCAGCAGCTCCAGGGACCTCTCAAAATTACGCGAGCAGTACTTC
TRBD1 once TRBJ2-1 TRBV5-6 CASSAGTASYNEQFF TGTGCCAGCAGCGCCGGGACAGCCTCCTACAATGAGCAGTTCTTC
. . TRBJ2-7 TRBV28 CASSFPRRGSYEQYF TGTGCCAGCAGTTTCCCGCGGCGGGGCTCCTACGAGCAGTACTTC
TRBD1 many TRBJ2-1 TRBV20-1 CSARTGTGPYNEQFF TGCAGTGCTAGGACGGGGACAGGGCCCTACAATGAGCAGTTCTTC